This record looks at one T cell receptor (beta chain) sequence and its context. Its antigen is undetermined. CDR3 length: 17 amino acids. Losses at the gene ends were 0 bases for V and 2 bases for J; bases not matched to a gene: 9. Germline V gives CDR1 SNHLY, CDR2 FYNNEI. Noted time point: late sampling 161 to 241 days after vaccination in a few convalescent patients. The data were obtained in a study of vaccination and CD4 T cells after COVID-19. Across the study: Six males and four females, two of them Hispanic, were enrolled as convalescents. Post-vaccine sampling followed dose two by a median roughly 74 days (range 14 to 241). Study results and caveats: Median reactive clonotypes, those recognizing SARS-CoV-2, rose from 21 to 38, not significantly.

TCRdb ran MiXCR on the PCR reads and lists one entry per CDR3 protein. The data hold about 29,000 distinct CDR3 sequences, with almost 50% observed a single time. The V and J genes are TRBV2 and TRBJ2-7, with 8 bases identical to TRBD1. The clonotype originates from a human donor who had recovered from COVID-19. Material: CD4+ T cells from blood, obtained about 7 months after SARS-CoV-2 vaccination. The CDR3 coding sequence is TGTGCCAGCAGTGAAGCGCTTTGGGCAGGGGGCACCTACGAGCAGTACTTC. Encoded protein: CASSEALWAGGTYEQYF.